Listed below are T cell receptor beta chains from one sample, sequenced in a study of immune cell composition in non-small cell lung cancer. The protocol was immunoSEQ multiplex PCR, while the TCRdb copy is restricted to in-frame clones and leaves out a portion. Of 15,000 or so clones listed, over 65% were seen once; the top ten hold roughly a tenth. The same data also went into a second study, on CD4 T cells in lung cancer.

What was sequenced was non-adjacent lung tissue. The receptors originated from a human donor with non-small cell lung cancer. Both conserved end residues are part of each CDR3.

v_call cdr3_aa
TRBV18 CASSPRLNTEAFF
TRBV6-1 CASSEERQVTSRFF
TRBV9 CASSDAGGGYGYTF
TRBV19 CASSIDGLAGDAGELFF
TRBV5-1 CASSLVGTDREETQYF
TRBV29-1 CSGHRDREGEDYF
TRBV9 CASSPRGGEANYGYTF
TRBV27 CASRPLSLQTSGANVLTF
TRBV7-9 CASSLAVASNEAFF
TRBV7-2 CASSLGRGGQPQHF
TRBV19 CASSTRGGDTEAFF
TRBV30 CAWSERRGEKLFF
TRBV7-9 CASSLAGGTNYGYTF
TRBV9 CASSVVGGGGPGNEQFF
TRBV20-1 CSALRDTIYF